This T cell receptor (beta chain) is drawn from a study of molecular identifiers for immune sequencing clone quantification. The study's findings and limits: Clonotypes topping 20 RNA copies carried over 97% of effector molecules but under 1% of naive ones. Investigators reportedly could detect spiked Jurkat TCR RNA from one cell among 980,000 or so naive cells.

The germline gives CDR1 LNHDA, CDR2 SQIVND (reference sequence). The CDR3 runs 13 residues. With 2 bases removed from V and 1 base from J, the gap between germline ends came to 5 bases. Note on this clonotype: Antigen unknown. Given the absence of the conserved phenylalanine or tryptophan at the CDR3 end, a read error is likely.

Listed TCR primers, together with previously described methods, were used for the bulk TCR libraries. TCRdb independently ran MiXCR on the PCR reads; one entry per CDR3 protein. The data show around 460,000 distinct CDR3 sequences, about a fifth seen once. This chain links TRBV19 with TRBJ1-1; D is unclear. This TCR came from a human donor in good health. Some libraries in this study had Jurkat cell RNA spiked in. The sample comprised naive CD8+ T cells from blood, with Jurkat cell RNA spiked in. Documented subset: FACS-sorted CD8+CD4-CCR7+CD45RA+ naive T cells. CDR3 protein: CASSISRNTEAFC. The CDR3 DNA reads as TGTGCCAGTAGTATATCCAGGAACACTGAAGCTTTCTGT.